Listed below are T cell receptor beta chains from one sample, sequenced in a study of CD8+ T cells in alopecia areata. Assay used: immunoSEQ multiplex PCR; TCRdb lists only in-frame clones, some missing. The sample includes 200,000 to 250,000 clones, under 70% of them seen just once. This specimen consisted of CD4+ T cells sorted from blood, obtained at week 4, from a patient treated with tofacitinib. Receptor source: a human donor with alopecia areata. CDR3s include the opening cysteine and the closing phenylalanine or tryptophan. The D gene is left open where the match is weak. Expanded clones get a size class; other rows say once, few or many, or leave the size out.

J	V	size	D	DNA	CDR3
TRBJ2-5	TRBV19	-	-	TGTGCCAGTACCCCAGGGGACCGGGAGACCCAGTACTTC	CASTPGDRETQYF
TRBJ2-7	TRBV29-1	-	-	TGCAGCGTTGGGACCCGTAGCTCCTACGAGCAGTACTTC	CSVGTRSSYEQYF
TRBJ1-6	TRBV27	-	TRBD1	TGTGCCAGCAGTATGCGGACAGGGGGAAATTCACCCCTCCACTTT	CASSMRTGGNSPLHF
TRBJ1-2	TRBV29-1	-	-	TGCAGCGCCTGGGGGGCCTATGGCTACACCTTC	CSAWGAYGYTF
TRBJ2-3	TRBV2	-	TRBD2	TGTGCCAGCAGCGGACTAGCGGGGGCCACAGATACGCAGTATTTT	CASSGLAGATDTQYF
TRBJ2-7	TRBV6-5	once	-	TGTGCCAGCAGTTACTCTCCCAGGGACGAGCAGTACTTC	CASSYSPRDEQYF
TRBJ1-5	TRBV18	few	-	TGTGCCAGCTCACGGGCTACCAATCAGCCCCAGCATTTT	CASSRATNQPQHF
TRBJ2-4	TRBV5-4	once	TRBD2	TGTGCCAGCAGCAGGGGACTAGCGGGGGGAGTGAACATTCAGTACTTC	CASSRGLAGGVNIQYF
TRBJ1-5	TRBV7-2	few	TRBD1	TGTGCCAGCAGCTTCGCAGGGGGCTACAATCAGCCCCAGCATTTT	CASSFAGGYNQPQHF
TRBJ1-1	TRBV30	-	TRBD1	TGTGCCTGGAGTCGGGGACAGGGTGAAGCTTTCTTT	CAWSRGQGEAFF
TRBJ2-5	TRBV15	-	TRBD1	TGTGCCACCAGCAGCCGCCGGGACAGGGAAGGAGAGACCCAGTACTTC	CATSSRRDREGETQYF
TRBJ2-1	TRBV29-1	-	-	TGCAGCGTGTTTTTAGGGGGCAATGAGCAGTTCTTC	CSVFLGGNEQFF
TRBJ1-5	TRBV6-5	few	TRBD1	TGTGCCATCAGTATGGACAGGGCGGATCAGCCCCAGCATTTT	CAISMDRADQPQHF
TRBJ2-1	TRBV27	-	TRBD2	TGTGCCAGCAGTTTACAGAGGACTAGCAACGAGCAGTTCTTC	CASSLQRTSNEQFF
TRBJ1-1	TRBV29-1	-	-	TGCAGCGTTGAGAAAGGGGCCACTGAAGCTTTCTTT	CSVEKGATEAFF
TRBJ2-2	TRBV29-1	-	TRBD1	TGCAGCGGACGACAGGGGGGGACCGGGGAGCTGTTTTTT	CSGRQGGTGELFF
TRBJ1-1	TRBV29-1	-	-	TGCAGCGTTTCCGGGACCGCGAACACTGAAGCTTTCTTT	CSVSGTANTEAFF
TRBJ2-3	TRBV10-3	-	TRBD1	TGTGCCATCAGTGAACCCTCGACAGGGATTAGGTTAGCGGATACGCAGTATTTT	CAISEPSTGIRLADTQYF
TRBJ2-5	TRBV11-1	-	-	TGTGCCAGCAGCTTAAACGGGGCCGGGGAGACCCAGTACTTC	CASSLNGAGETQYF
TRBJ2-2	TRBV5-1	few	TRBD1	TGCGCCAGCAGCTTGACAGGGGCCCCTACCGGGGAGCTGTTTTTT	CASSLTGAPTGELFF
TRBJ2-5	TRBV5-1	-	TRBD1	TGCGCCAGCAGCCCGGGGACAGGGCCGAGGGAGACCCAGTACTTC	CASSPGTGPRETQYF
TRBJ2-5	TRBV27	once	TRBD2	TGTGCCAGCAGTTCCCGGACTAGCGGGGGGGTCACAAGTCGGACCCAGTACTTC	CASSSRTSGGVTSRTQYF
TRBJ1-5	TRBV2	-	-	TGTGCCAGCTCCAGGACAGATAGCAATCAGCCCCAGCATTTT	CASSRTDSNQPQHF
TRBJ2-5	TRBV4-1	once	-	TGCGCCAGCAGCCAAGCGTGGACGGAGACCCAGTACTTC	CASSQAWTETQYF
TRBJ2-7	TRBV30	-	TRBD2	TGTGCCTGGGGGAGGGCCCTTTTCGAGCAGTACTTC	CAWGRALFEQYF
TRBJ2-5	TRBV2	many	TRBD1	TGTGCCAGCAGTTTGGACAGGGGAGAGACCCAGTACTTC	CASSLDRGETQYF
TRBJ2-3	TRBV29-1	-	-	TGCAGCGTTGGGACAGTTACAGATACGCAGTATTTT	CSVGTVTDTQYF
TRBJ1-1	TRBV29-1	-	TRBD1	TGCAGCGTCAAACATGACAGGGGGCGGACTGAAGCTTTCTTT	CSVKHDRGRTEAFF
TRBJ2-1	TRBV9	-	TRBD2	TGTGCCAGCAGCGTCGATCTAGCGGGGGGGCAGGATGAGCAGTTCTTC	CASSVDLAGGQDEQFF
TRBJ1-1	TRBV29-1	-	-	TGCAGCGTTGGCTTACAGAACACTGAAGCTTTCTTT	CSVGLQNTEAFF
TRBJ2-5	TRBV27	-	TRBD2	TGTGCCAGCAGGGGGGCGGGGGGATCGGAGACCCAGTACTTC	CASRGAGGSETQYF
TRBJ2-7	TRBV30	-	-	TGTGCCTGGAAAGAGGGGGTGTCCTACGAGCAGTACTTC	CAWKEGVSYEQYF
TRBJ2-3	TRBV6-5	few	TRBD2	TGTGCCAGCAGGGTCGGACTAGCAACAGATACGCAGTATTTT	CASRVGLATDTQYF
TRBJ1-1	TRBV27	-	-	TGTGCCAGCAGTCCACCCCCAGGTAGGGGCGGAACTGAAGCTTTCTTT	CASSPPPGRGGTEAFF
TRBJ2-3	TRBV29-1	-	TRBD1	TGCAGCGCCGGACAGGGCACAGATACGCAGTATTTT	CSAGQGTDTQYF
TRBJ2-5	TRBV2	-	TRBD1	TGTGCCAGCAGTTACACCGGGACAGGGTACCAAGAGACCCAGTACTTC	CASSYTGTGYQETQYF
TRBJ2-7	TRBV29-1	-	-	TGCAGCGTTGCCTCGAGGCAGGAGTCCTACGAGCAGTACTTC	CSVASRQESYEQYF
TRBJ2-7	TRBV7-2	-	-	TGTGCCAGCAGCTCCAACTACGAGCAGTACTTC	CASSSNYEQYF
TRBJ1-1	TRBV10-3	-	-	TGTGCCATCAAGGGGGAATTGAACACTGAAGCTTTCTTT	CAIKGELNTEAFF
TRBJ2-6	TRBV7-2	-	TRBD2	TGTGCCAGCAGCTCATCGGGGGGATCCGGGGCCAACGTCCTGACTTTC	CASSSSGGSGANVLTF
TRBJ1-2	TRBV29-1	-	-	TGCAGCGCCGCACGGCAGGGAAGTGGGGCTAACTATGGCTACACCTTC	CSAARQGSGANYGYTF
TRBJ1-2	TRBV6-5	-	TRBD1	TGTGCCAGCAGTAGACAGGGTGACTATGGCTACACCTTC	CASSRQGDYGYTF
TRBJ1-1	TRBV7-9	-	-	TGTGCCAGCAGCTCAGCAGGGCGGGAAGCTTTCTTT	CASSSAGREAFF
TRBJ1-1	TRBV7-9	-	-	TGTGCCAGCAGCGCCCGACACTTGAACACTGAAGCTTTCTTT	CASSARHLNTEAFF
TRBJ2-5	TRBV10-3	-	TRBD2	TGTGCCATCAACCCGGGGGGTGCAAAAGAGACCCAGTACTTC	CAINPGGAKETQYF
TRBJ1-4	TRBV2	few	-	TGTGCCAGCAACCTTGGGGCTACGACTAATGAAAAACTGTTTTTT	CASNLGATTNEKLFF
TRBJ1-1	TRBV7-8	few	-	TGTGCCAGCAGCCGGGGGGGAACTGAAGCTTTCTTT	CASSRGGTEAFF
TRBJ2-5	TRBV5-1	-	TRBD2	TGCGCCAGCAGCCAGAGGGGAGGGGTACAAGAGACCCAGTACTTC	CASSQRGGVQETQYF
TRBJ2-3	TRBV2	-	-	TGTGCCAGCCTACTCGGGGCAGGCACAGATACGCAGTATTTT	CASLLGAGTDTQYF
TRBJ2-7	TRBV5-6	-	-	TGTGCCAGCAGCCGGGACGGGGTTGTAGTTAGCGAGCAGTACTTC	CASSRDGVVVSEQYF
TRBJ2-7	TRBV5-6	-	-	TGTGCCAGCAGTCCCACAGGGTTAGGGCAGTACTTC	CASSPTGLGQYF
TRBJ1-1	TRBV6-5	-	TRBD1	TGTGCCAGCAGTCCCGAAACAGGGGACGCTTTCTTT	CASSPETGDAFF
TRBJ2-3	TRBV29-1	few	-	TGCAGCGGTGGCGGGACGGGCTCGGGAGATACGCAGTATTTT	CSGGGTGSGDTQYF
TRBJ2-5	TRBV18	-	-	TGTGCCAGCTCACCTCCCTTATCCCAAGAGACCCAGTACTTC	CASSPPLSQETQYF
TRBJ1-1	TRBV5-1	-	-	TGCGCCAGCAGCTTGGGGACGGCTAACACTGAAGCTTTCTTT	CASSLGTANTEAFF